This T cell receptor beta chain was retrieved from a study of breast tumors, draining lymph nodes, adjacent tissues. TCRdb passed the multiplex PCR reads through MiXCR, listing each CDR3 protein once. Of about 180,000 distinct CDR3 sequences in the sample, about 33% are singletons; the top ten hold around 4%. The CDR3 spans 15 residues. The V and J ends lost 3 bases and 1 base respectively, with 11 bases between them. CDR1 SGHRS and CDR2 YFSETQ come from the germline V gene. This clonotype was counted ten times or more. As yet, its antigen is unknown. Samples came from axillary lymph nodes draining the breast cancer. Study results and caveats: Compared with basal-like, luminal-like tumors shared significantly more repertoire with nontumor tissue. Data only fit, rather than demonstrated, lymph node origin of most tumor T cells. Compared with lymph nodes, tumors were less diverse; compared with nontumor tissue, more.

The receptor was isolated from a female donor with breast cancer. Some clones in this sample may be carry-over from other donors' samples. The specimen sequenced was axillary lymph node tissue. This chain joins TRBV5-1 and TRBJ2-1; the D is unclear. Here the CDR3 reads CASSSGETSYNEQFF. In DNA form, the CDR3 reads TGCGCCAGCAGCTCTGGAGAGACATCCTACAATGAGCAGTTCTTC. Based on the CDR3 plus reference TRBV5-1 and TRBJ2-1, the full variable domain is KAGVTQTPRYLIKTRGQQVTLSCSPISGHRSVSWYQQTPGQGLQFLFEYFSETQRNKGNFPGRFSGRQFSNSRSEMNVSTLELGDSALYLCASSSGETSYNEQFFGPGTRLTVL.